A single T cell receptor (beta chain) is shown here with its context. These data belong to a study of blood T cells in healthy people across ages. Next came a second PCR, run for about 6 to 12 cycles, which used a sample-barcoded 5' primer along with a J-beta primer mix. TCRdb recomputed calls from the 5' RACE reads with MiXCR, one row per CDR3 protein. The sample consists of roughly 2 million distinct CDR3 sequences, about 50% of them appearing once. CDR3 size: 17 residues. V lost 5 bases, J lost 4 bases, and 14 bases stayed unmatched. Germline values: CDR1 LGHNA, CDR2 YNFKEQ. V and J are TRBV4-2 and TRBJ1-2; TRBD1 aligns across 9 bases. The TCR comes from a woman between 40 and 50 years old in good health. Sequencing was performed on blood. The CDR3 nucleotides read TGTGCCAGCAGCAACCCGGGACAGGGATCCTTGGGCTATGGCTACACCTTC. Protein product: CASSNPGQGSLGYGYTF.